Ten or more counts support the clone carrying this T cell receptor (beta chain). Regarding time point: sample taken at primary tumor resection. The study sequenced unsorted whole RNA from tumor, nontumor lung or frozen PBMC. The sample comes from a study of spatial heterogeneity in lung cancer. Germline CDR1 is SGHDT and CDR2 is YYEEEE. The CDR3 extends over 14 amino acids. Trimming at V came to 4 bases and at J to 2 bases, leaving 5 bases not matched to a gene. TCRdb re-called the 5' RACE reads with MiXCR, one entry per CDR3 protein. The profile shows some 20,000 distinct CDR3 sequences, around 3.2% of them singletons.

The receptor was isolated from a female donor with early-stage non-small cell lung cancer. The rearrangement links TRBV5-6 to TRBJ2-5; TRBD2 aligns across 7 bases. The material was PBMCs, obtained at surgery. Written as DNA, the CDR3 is TGTGCCAGCAGCAAGAGCGGGATTCAAGAGACCCAGTACTTC. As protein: CASSKSGIQETQYF.